This T cell receptor (beta chain) was found in a study of CD4 T cells in relation to SARS-CoV-2 and coronaviruses. For the study at large: Shared crossreactive spike epitopes were mapped to their HLA restriction. Study-wide results and caveats: Each donor contributed either pre-pandemic or post-infection samples, not both. Crossreactive clones expanded significantly less to SARS-CoV-2 than monoreactive clones.

CDR1 and CDR2 from the germline V gene are KGHSH and LQKENI. CDR3 length equals 15 residues. V was pared by 3 bases and J by 4 bases, with 15 bases between. Unexposed donor CD4+ T cells date from about 2011-2018, before the COVID-19 pandemic. Naive and memory CD4+ T cells came from enriched cryopreserved PBMCs. Comment on this clone: Its antigen is unknown.

Profiling relied on immunoSEQ multiplex PCR, and the TCRdb table lists in-frame clones only, not all of them. The profile shows under 90,000 clones, 85% to 95% of them singletons. The rearrangement links TRBV18 to TRBJ1-1; a weak D match, TRBD1 (5 bases). This TCR was recovered from a human donor in good health. The sample was naive CD4+ T cells from PBMCs. Subset given: naive CD4+ T cells isolated by negative enrichment. CDR3 amino acids: CASSPLGVGSTEAFF. The CDR3 nucleotides read TGTGCCAGCTCACCTTTGGGGGTTGGAAGCACTGAAGCTTTCTTT.